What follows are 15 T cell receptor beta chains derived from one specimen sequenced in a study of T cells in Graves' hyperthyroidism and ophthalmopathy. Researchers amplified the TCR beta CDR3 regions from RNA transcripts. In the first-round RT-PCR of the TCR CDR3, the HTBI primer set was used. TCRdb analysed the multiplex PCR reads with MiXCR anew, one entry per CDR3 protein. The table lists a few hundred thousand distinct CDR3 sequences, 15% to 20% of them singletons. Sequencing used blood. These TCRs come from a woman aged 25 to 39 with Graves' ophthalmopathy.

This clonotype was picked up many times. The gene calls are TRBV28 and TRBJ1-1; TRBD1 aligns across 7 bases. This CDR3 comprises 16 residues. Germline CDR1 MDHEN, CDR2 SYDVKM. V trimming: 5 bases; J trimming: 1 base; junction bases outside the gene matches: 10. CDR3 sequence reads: CASSRYDRAGNTEAFF. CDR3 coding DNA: TGTGCCAGCAGTCGATACGACAGGGCCGGGAACACTGAAGCTTTCTTT.

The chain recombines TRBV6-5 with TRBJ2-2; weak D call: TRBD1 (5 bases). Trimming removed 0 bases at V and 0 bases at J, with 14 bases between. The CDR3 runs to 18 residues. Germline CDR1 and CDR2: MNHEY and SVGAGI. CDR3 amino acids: CASSYSNVGQTNTGELFF. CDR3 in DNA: TGTGCCAGCAGTTACTCGAACGTGGGGCAGACGAACACCGGGGAGCTGTTTTTT.

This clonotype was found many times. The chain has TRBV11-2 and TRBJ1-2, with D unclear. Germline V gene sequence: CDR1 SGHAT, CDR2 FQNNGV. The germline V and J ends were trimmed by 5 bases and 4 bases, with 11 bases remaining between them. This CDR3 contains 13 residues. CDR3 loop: CASSQTLFYGYTF. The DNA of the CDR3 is TGTGCCAGCAGCCAGACCCTATTCTATGGCTACACCTTC.

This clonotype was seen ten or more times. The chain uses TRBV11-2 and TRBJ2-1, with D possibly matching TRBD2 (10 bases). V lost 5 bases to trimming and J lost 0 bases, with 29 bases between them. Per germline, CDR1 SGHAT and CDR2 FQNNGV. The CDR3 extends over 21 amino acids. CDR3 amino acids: CASSHRGRIAGGSGSYNEQFF. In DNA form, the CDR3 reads TGTGCCAGCAGCCACAGGGGGCGGATAGCGGGAGGCTCAGGCTCCTACAATGAGCAGTTCTTC.

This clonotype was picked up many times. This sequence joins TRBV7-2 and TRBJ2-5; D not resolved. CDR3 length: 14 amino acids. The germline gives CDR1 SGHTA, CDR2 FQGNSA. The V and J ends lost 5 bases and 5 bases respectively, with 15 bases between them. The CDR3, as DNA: TGTGCCAGCAGCCCACTTGGATACGGGGAGACCCAGTACTTC. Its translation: CASSPLGYGETQYF.

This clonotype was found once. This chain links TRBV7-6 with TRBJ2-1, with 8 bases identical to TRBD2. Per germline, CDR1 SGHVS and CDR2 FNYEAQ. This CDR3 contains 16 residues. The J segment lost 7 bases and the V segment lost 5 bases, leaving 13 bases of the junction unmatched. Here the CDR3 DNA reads TGTGCCAGCAGCCCGGGGTGGTTACGGGAGGGGAATGAGCAGTTCTTC. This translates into CASSPGWLREGNEQFF.

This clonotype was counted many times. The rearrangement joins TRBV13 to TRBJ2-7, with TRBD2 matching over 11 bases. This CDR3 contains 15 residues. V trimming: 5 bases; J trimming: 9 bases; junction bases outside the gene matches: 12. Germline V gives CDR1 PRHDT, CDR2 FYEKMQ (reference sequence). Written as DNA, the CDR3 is TGTGCCAGCAGCCCTGGGACTAGCGGAGCCTACTCGCAGTACTTC. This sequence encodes CASSPGTSGAYSQYF.

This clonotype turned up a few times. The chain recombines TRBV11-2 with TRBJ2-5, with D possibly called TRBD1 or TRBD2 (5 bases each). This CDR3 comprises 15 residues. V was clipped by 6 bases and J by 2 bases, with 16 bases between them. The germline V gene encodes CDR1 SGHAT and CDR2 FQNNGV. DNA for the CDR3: TGTGCCAGCAGACCAAGTTGGGGGTCTCAAGAGACCCAGTACTTC. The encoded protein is CASRPSWGSQETQYF.

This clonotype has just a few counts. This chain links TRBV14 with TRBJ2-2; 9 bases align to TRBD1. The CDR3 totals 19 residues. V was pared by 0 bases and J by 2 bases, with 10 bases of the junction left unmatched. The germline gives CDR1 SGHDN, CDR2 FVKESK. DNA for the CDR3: TGTGCCAGCAGCCAAGACTCCGGGACAGGGATTTTTAACACCGGGGAGCTGTTTTTT. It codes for CASSQDSGTGIFNTGELFF.

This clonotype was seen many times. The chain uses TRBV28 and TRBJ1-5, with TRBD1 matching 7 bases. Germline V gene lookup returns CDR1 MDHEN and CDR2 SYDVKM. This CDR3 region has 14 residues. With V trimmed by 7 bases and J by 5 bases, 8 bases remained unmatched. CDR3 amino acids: CASIQQGSHQPQHF. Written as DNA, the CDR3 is TGTGCCAGCATCCAACAGGGGAGTCATCAGCCCCAGCATTTT.

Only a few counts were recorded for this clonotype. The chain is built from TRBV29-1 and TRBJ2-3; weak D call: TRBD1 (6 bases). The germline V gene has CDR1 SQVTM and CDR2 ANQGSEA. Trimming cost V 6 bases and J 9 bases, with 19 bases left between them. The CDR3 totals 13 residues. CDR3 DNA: TGCAGCGTCGTTATTACCCTGGGACAAACGCAGTATTTT. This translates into CSVVITLGQTQYF.

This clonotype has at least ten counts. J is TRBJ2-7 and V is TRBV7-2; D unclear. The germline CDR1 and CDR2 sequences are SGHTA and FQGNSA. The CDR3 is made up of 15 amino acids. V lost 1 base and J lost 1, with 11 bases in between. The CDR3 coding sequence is TGTGCCAGCAGCTTAGAATGGGTCTTTTCCTACGAGCAGTACTTC. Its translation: CASSLEWVFSYEQYF.

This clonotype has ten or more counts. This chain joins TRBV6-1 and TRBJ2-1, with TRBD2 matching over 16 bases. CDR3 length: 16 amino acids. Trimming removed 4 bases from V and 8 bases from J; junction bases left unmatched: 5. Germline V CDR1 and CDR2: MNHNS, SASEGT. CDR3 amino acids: CASSAGTSGRAHEQFF. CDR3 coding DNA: TGTGCCAGCAGTGCCGGGACTAGCGGGAGGGCGCATGAGCAGTTCTTC.

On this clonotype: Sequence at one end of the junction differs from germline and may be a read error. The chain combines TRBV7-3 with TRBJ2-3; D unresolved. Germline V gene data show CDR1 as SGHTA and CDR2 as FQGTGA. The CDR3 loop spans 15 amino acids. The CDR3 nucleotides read TGCGCCAGCAGCCGGGCCTTCATCGCCACAGATACGCAGTATTTT. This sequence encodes CASSRAFIATDTQYF.

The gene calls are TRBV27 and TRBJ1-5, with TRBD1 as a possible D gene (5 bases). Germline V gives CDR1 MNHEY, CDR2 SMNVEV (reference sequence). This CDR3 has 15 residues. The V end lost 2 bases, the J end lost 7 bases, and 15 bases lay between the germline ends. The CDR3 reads CASSLTRGPEQPQHF. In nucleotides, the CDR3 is TGTGCCAGCAGTTTAACCCGGGGCCCAGAGCAGCCCCAGCATTTT.